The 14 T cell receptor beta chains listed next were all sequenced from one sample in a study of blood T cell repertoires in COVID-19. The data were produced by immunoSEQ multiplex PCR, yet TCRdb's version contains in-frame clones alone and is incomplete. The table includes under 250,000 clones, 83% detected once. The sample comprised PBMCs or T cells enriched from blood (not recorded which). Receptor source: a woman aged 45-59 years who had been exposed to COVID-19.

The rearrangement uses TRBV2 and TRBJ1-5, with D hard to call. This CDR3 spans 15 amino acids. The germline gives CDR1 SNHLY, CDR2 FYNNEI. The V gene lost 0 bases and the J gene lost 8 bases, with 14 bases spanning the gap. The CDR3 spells CASSEARPAWEPQHF. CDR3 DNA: TGTGCCAGCAGTGAAGCGCGGCCGGCCTGGGAGCCCCAGCATTTT.

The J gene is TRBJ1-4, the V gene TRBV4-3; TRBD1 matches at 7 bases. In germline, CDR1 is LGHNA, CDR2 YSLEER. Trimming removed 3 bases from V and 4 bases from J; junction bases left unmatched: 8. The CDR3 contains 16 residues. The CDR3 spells CASSQARTGLNEKLFF. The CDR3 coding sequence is TGCGCCAGCAGCCAGGCCCGGACAGGACTTAATGAAAAACTGTTTTTT.

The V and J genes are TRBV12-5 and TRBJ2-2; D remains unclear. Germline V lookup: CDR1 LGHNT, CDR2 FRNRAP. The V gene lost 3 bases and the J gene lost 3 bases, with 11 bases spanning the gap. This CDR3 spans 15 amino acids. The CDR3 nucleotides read TGTGCTAGTGGTTTCGGAGATTGGGACACCGGGGAGCTGTTTTTT. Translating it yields CASGFGDWDTGELFF.

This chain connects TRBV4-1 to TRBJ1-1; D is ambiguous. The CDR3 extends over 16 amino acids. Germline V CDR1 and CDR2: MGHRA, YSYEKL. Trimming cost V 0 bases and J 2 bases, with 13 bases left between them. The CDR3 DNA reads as TGCGCCAGCAGCCAAGATCCGGGTTCCTCCAACACTGAAGCTTTCTTT. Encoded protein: CASSQDPGSSNTEAFF.

The CDR3 region is CASSLGPGDTDTQYF. In nucleotides, the CDR3 is TGTGCCAGCAGCTTGGGTCCCGGGGACACAGATACGCAGTATTTT. The chain is built from TRBV5-4 and TRBJ2-3; tentative D call: TRBD2 (5 bases). In germline, CDR1 is SGHNT, CDR2 YYREEE (reference sequence). The CDR3 covers 15 residues. Trimming cost V 0 bases and J 2 bases, with 10 bases left between them. Full variable domain (outside the CDR3, taken from reference TRBV5-4 and TRBJ2-3): ETGVTQSPTHLIKTRGQQVTLRCSSQSGHNTVSWYQQALGQGPQFIFQYYREEENGRGNFPPRFSGLQFPNYSSELNVNALELDDSALYLCASSLGPGDTDTQYFGPGTRLTVL.

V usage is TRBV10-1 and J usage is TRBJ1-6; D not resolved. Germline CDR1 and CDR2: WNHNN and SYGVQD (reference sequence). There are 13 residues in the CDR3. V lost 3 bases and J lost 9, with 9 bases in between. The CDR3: CASSDQISSPLHF. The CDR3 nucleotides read TGCGCCAGCAGTGATCAGATAAGTTCACCCCTCCACTTT.

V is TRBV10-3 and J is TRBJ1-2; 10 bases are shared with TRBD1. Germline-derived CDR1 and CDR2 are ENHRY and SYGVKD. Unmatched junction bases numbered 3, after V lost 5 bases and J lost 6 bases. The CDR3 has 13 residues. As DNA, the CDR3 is TGTGCCATCAGTCCGACAGGGGGCGATGGCTACACCTTC. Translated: CAISPTGGDGYTF.

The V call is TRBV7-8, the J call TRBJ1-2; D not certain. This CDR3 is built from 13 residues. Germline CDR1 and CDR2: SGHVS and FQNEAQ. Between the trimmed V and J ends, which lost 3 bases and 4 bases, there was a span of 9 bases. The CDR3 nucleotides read TGTGCCAGCAGCTTGACTACCTCCTATGGCTACACCTTC. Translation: CASSLTTSYGYTF.

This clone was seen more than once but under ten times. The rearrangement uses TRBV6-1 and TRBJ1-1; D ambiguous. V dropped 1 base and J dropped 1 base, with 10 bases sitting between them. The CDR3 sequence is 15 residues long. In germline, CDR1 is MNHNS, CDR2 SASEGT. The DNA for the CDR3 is TGTGCCAGCAGTGAAGGGGTGGAGGGGAACACTGAAGCTTTCTTT. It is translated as CASSEGVEGNTEAFF.

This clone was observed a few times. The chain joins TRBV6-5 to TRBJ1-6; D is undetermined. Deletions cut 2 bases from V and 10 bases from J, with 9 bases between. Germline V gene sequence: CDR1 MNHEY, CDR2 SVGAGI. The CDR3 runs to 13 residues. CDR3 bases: TGTGCCAGCAGTTACAGGGAGGCCTCACCCCTCCACTTT. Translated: CASSYREASPLHF.

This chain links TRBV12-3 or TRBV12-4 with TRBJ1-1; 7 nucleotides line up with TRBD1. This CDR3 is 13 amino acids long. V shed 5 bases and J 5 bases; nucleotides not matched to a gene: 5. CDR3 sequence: CASSQGGRTEAFF. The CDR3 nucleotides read TGTGCCAGCAGTCAGGGGGGACGGACTGAAGCTTTCTTT.

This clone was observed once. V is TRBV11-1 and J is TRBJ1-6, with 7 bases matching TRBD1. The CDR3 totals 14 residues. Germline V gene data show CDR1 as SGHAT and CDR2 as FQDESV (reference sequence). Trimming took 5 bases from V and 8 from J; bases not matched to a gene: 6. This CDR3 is CASSLDRPHSPLHF. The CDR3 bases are TGTGCCAGCAGCCTGGACAGGCCCCATTCACCCCTCCACTTT.

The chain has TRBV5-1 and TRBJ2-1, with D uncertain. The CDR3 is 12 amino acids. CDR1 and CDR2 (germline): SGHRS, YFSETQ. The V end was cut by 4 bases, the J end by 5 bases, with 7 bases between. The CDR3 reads CASSQLNNEQFF. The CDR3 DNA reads TGCGCCAGCAGCCAACTTAACAATGAGCAGTTCTTC.

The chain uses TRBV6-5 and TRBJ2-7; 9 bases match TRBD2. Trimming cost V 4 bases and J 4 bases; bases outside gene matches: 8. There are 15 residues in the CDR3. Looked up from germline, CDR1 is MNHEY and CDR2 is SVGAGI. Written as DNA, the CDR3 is TGTGCCAGCAGTTCCTCGGCGGGGGGGCTGTACGAGCAGTACTTC. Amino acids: CASSSSAGGLYEQYF.